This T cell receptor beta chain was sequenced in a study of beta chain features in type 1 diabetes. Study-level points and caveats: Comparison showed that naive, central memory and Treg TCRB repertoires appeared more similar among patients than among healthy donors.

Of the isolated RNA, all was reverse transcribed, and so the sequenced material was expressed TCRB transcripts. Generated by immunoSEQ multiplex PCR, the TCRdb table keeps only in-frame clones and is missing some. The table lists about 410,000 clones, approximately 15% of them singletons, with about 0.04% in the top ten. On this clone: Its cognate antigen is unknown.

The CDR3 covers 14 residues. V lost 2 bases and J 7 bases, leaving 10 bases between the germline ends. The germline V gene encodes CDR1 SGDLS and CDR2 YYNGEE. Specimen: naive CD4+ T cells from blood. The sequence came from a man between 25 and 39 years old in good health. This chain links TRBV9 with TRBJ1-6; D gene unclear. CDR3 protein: CASSVAAPNSPLHF. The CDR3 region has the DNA TGTGCCAGCAGCGTTGCTGCGCCGAATTCACCCCTCCACTTT.